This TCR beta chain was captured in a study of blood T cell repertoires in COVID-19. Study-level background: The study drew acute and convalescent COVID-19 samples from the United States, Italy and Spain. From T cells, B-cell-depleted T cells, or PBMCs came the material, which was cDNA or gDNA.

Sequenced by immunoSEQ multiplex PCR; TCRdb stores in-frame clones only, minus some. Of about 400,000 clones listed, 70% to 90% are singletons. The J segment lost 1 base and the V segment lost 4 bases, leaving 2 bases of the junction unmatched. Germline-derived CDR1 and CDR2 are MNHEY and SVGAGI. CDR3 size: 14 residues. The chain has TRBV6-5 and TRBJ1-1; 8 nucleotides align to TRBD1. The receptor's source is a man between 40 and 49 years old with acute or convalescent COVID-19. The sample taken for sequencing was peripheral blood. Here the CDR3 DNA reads TGTGCCAGCAGTTTGACAGGGGAGAACACTGAAGCTTTCTTT. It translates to CASSLTGENTEAFF.